This TCR beta chain derives from a study of T-cell memory formation after mild COVID-19. On the study more broadly: Across donors, TCR clusters were largely donor specific.

The CDR3 is made up of 13 amino acids. Per the germline V gene, CDR1 is SGHRS and CDR2 is YFSETQ. Trimming stripped 3 bases from V and 5 bases from J, with 12 bases between. General study points: The study found contracting CD4+ clones mainly in CM and EM and contracting CD8+ clones in EMRA. There were some responding clones in pre-infection memory, which suggested that cross-reactive memory had joined.

About this clonotype: Antigen specificity is unknown.

TCRdb reprocessed the 5' RACE reads via MiXCR and lists one record per CDR3 protein. Of around 250,000 distinct CDR3 sequences in the sample, about 17% were seen once. The V call is TRBV5-1, the J call TRBJ2-7; D possibly corresponds to TRBD1 (5 bases). This clonotype originated in a man aged 18-30 years who had mild COVID-19 (a few samples of this study predate the infection). Cell type and time point are not known. Specimen: PBMCs or a T cell subset sorted from them (not recorded which). The CDR3 loop is CASSSSGNHEQYF. The CDR3 nucleotides read TGCGCCAGCAGCTCCTCAGGGAACCACGAGCAGTACTTC.